These 18 T cell receptor beta chains were sequenced from one sample in a study of early T cells in non-severe SARS-CoV-2 infection. TCRdb re-called the 5' RACE reads with MiXCR, one entry per CDR3 protein. Counted here are roughly 63,000 distinct CDR3 sequences, around 11% occurring once; the ten biggest clones make up approximately 1.1%. This specimen consisted of whole blood, obtained at baseline. These receptors were taken from an adult who was a healthcare worker with PCR-confirmed SARS-CoV-2 infection or an uninfected control (not recorded which). The donor label of this sample is uncertain.

This clonotype was detected a few times. V is TRBV7-9 and J is TRBJ2-1, with D perhaps matching TRBD2 (5 bases). The CDR3 is 18 residues long. CDR1 SEHNR and CDR2 FQNEAQ come from the germline V gene (reference sequence). Trimming removed 2 bases at V and 2 bases at J, with 19 bases between. This CDR3 is CASSLSRYTGIPYNEQFF. For the CDR3, the DNA is TGTGCCAGCAGCTTATCTCGGTATACGGGAATCCCCTACAATGAGCAGTTCTTC.

This chain links TRBV4-2 with TRBJ2-4; D gene uncertain. The germline V and J ends were trimmed by 0 bases and 7 bases, with 7 bases remaining between them. This CDR3 contains 13 residues. Germline CDR1 is LGHNA and CDR2 is YNFKEQ. The CDR3 region has the DNA TGTGCCAGCAGCCAAGATCTTAGGAACATTCAGTACTTC. Its protein product is CASSQDLRNIQYF.

The chain is built from TRBV18 and TRBJ2-5; 8 bases fit TRBD1. The V gene's germline CDR1 is KGHSH and CDR2 LQKENI. V was pared by 6 bases and J by 4 bases, with 4 bases of the junction left unmatched. The CDR3 is made up of 13 amino acids. The CDR3 is CASSYGQGETQYF. CDR3 coding DNA: TGTGCCAGCTCTTATGGACAGGGAGAGACCCAGTACTTC.

This clonotype occurred a few times. The chain uses TRBV21-1 and TRBJ1-1. TRBV21-1 is listed as a pseudogene. The CDR3 totals 15 residues. The CDR3 DNA follows: TGTGCCAGCAATACCCACCTCGGGAGTAACACTGAAGCTTTCTTT. It yields the protein CASNTHLGSNTEAFF.

The gene calls are TRBV29-1 and TRBJ2-2, with TRBD2 matching 8 bases. The V gene end was trimmed by 5 bases and the J gene end by 9 bases; junction bases not matched to a gene: 5. This CDR3 has 12 residues. Per the germline V gene, CDR1 is SQVTM and CDR2 is ANQGSEA. The CDR3 here is CSVLAGGRELFF. Here the CDR3 DNA reads TGCAGCGTTTTGGCGGGGGGCCGGGAGCTGTTTTTT.

This clonotype was observed a handful of times. V is TRBV12-3 or TRBV12-4 and J is TRBJ1-1; possible D gene TRBD1, 6 bases. The V and J ends lost 4 bases and 1 base respectively, with 13 bases between them. The CDR3 consists of 15 residues. DNA for the CDR3: TGTGCCAGCAGTTGGACGGGGGGCACGAACACTGAAGCTTTCTTT. Its protein product is CASSWTGGTNTEAFF.

This clonotype was found a few times. The rearrangement joins TRBV5-1 to TRBJ1-3; the D is unclear. Per the germline V gene, CDR1 is SGHRS and CDR2 is YFSETQ. V lost 4 bases and J lost 0, with 11 bases in between. The CDR3 has 15 residues. CDR3 sequence: CASSPMFVSGNTIYF. The CDR3 bases are TGCGCCAGCAGCCCGATGTTCGTCTCTGGAAACACCATATATTTT. Based on the CDR3 plus reference TRBV5-1 and TRBJ1-3, the full variable domain is KAGVTQTPRYLIKTRGQQVTLSCSPISGHRSVSWYQQTPGQGLQFLFEYFSETQRNKGNFPGRFSGRQFSNSRSEMNVSTLELGDSALYLCASSPMFVSGNTIYFGEGSWLTVV.

This clonotype showed up just a few times. This chain links TRBV7-6 with TRBJ2-5, with D perhaps TRBD2 (5 bases). V was shortened by 6 bases and J by 2 bases, with 10 bases between the two germline ends. Germline V gene sequence: CDR1 SGHVS, CDR2 FNYEAQ. The CDR3 runs 13 residues. CDR3 residues: CASSRGFQETQYF. The CDR3 DNA is TGTGCCAGCAGTCGGGGATTTCAAGAGACCCAGTACTTC.

This clonotype was recorded a few times. CDR3 in DNA: TGTGCCAGCAGCACGGGACTCGGGGAGACCCAGTACTTC. Translation: CASSTGLGETQYF. This chain links TRBV5-6 with TRBJ2-5, with TRBD2 as a possible D gene (6 bases). The CDR3 spans 13 residues. Between the trimmed V and J ends, which lost 4 bases and 5 bases, there was a span of 12 bases. Germline V gene lookup returns CDR1 SGHDT and CDR2 YYEEEE.

This clonotype occurred many times. The chain is built from TRBV19 and TRBJ2-3; no clear D. The CDR3 has 14 residues. Trimming removed 2 bases from V and 5 bases from J, with 11 bases in between. The germline V gene has CDR1 LNHDA and CDR2 SQIVND (reference sequence). The CDR3 here is CASSISLSVDTQYF. The CDR3 region has the DNA TGTGCCAGTAGTATATCCTTATCTGTAGATACGCAGTATTTT.

This chain links TRBV2 with TRBJ1-6; TRBD1 might be the D (5 bases). V was trimmed by 5 bases and J by 1 base, leaving 12 bases between them. The CDR3 has 16 amino acids. Germline V gene sequence: CDR1 SNHLY, CDR2 FYNNEI. CDR3 residues: CASSQQGGSYNSPLHF. CDR3 coding DNA: TGTGCCAGCAGTCAGCAGGGTGGATCCTATAATTCACCCCTCCACTTT. Variable domain in full (rest from reference TRBV2 and TRBJ1-6): EPEVTQTPSHQVTQMGQEVILRCVPISNHLYFYWYRQILGQKVEFLVSFYNNEISEKSEIFDDQFSVERPDGSNFTLKIRSTKLEDSAMYFCASSQQGGSYNSPLHFGNGTRLTVT.

This clonotype was seen at least ten times. The chain is built from TRBV5-1 and TRBJ2-3; possible D gene TRBD2, 6 bases. Germline V gene lookup returns CDR1 SGHRS and CDR2 YFSETQ. The V end lost 0 bases, the J end lost 0 bases, and 8 bases lay between the germline ends. The CDR3 extends over 15 amino acids. Here the CDR3 DNA reads TGCGCCAGCAGCTTGGCGGACTATAGCACAGATACGCAGTATTTT. It codes for CASSLADYSTDTQYF.

The chain couples TRBV29-1 to TRBJ2-3, with D unresolved. The CDR3 is made up of 12 amino acids. Germline V gene sequence: CDR1 SQVTM, CDR2 ANQGSEA. Trimming removed 4 bases at V and 3 bases at J, with 8 bases between. Here the CDR3 DNA reads TGCAGCGTTGTTAGTCCGACAGATACGCAGTATTTT. This encodes CSVVSPTDTQYF.

V is TRBV5-1 and J is TRBJ1-1; D is perhaps TRBD1 (5 bases). CDR1 is SGHRS, CDR2 YFSETQ, per germline. Trimming cost V 0 bases and J 7 bases, with 19 bases left between them. The CDR3 totals 16 residues. CDR3 in amino acids: CASSLAMRAQGLEAFF. In DNA, the CDR3 is TGCGCCAGCAGCTTGGCCATGAGGGCTCAGGGCCTTGAAGCTTTCTTT. The full variable domain, with the rest looked up from reference TRBV5-1 and TRBJ1-1, is KAGVTQTPRYLIKTRGQQVTLSCSPISGHRSVSWYQQTPGQGLQFLFEYFSETQRNKGNFPGRFSGRQFSNSRSEMNVSTLELGDSALYLCASSLAMRAQGLEAFFGQGTRLTVV.

This clonotype was observed a few times. The rearrangement uses TRBV11-2 and TRBJ2-1; D gene unclear. The CDR3 loop spans 13 amino acids. CDR1 is SGHAT, CDR2 FQNNGV, per germline. Trimming took 2 bases from V and 7 from J, leaving 9 bases between them. The CDR3 region is CASSLSVGNEQFF. The DNA for the CDR3 is TGTGCCAGCAGCTTATCTGTGGGGAATGAGCAGTTCTTC.

This clonotype was seen more than once but under ten times. This sequence joins TRBV18 and TRBJ2-4; no definite D call. CDR3 length: 11 amino acids. V lost 4 bases, J lost 8 bases, and 6 bases lay in between. Germline V gene lookup returns CDR1 KGHSH and CDR2 LQKENI. Here the CDR3 reads CASSLKDIQYF. The CDR3, as DNA: TGTGCCAGCTCACTTAAGGACATTCAGTACTTC.

In DNA, the CDR3 is TGCGCCAGCAGCTTGGAAGAGGGGATGAACACTGAAGCTTTCTTT. As protein: CASSLEEGMNTEAFF. This chain joins TRBV5-1 and TRBJ1-1, with D perhaps matching TRBD1 (5 bases). Looked up from germline, CDR1 is SGHRS and CDR2 is YFSETQ. CDR3 size: 15 residues. Deletions cut 0 bases from V and 0 bases from J, with 9 bases between.

The V and J genes are TRBV12-3 or TRBV12-4 and TRBJ2-1; TRBD2 matches at 8 bases. The CDR3 runs 18 residues. After removal of 4 bases from V and 0 bases from J, the junction contained 11 bases not matched to a gene. Here the CDR3 DNA reads TGTGCCAGCAGTTCTTGGGGGGCGGGGGGCATCTCCTACAATGAGCAGTTCTTC. This gives the protein CASSSWGAGGISYNEQFF.